Shown below are 22 T cell receptor beta chains from a single sample sequenced in a study of CD8 T cells in Susac syndrome. About 0.45 to 1 ug RNA was reverse transcribed with random hexamers. One entry per CDR3 protein, called by TCRdb with MiXCR from the immunoSEQ multiplex PCR reads. The sample has some 300,000 distinct CDR3 sequences, 70% to 90% seen once; the top ten hold approximately 0.11%. The material sequenced was CD8+ T cells from PBMCs. The receptors come from a human donor with multiple sclerosis.

The chain employs TRBV19 and TRBJ2-1; 12 bases are shared with TRBD2. There are 19 residues in the CDR3. J lost 0 bases, V lost 5 bases, and 11 bases had no gene match. Germline values: CDR1 LNHDA, CDR2 SQIVND (reference sequence). The CDR3 protein is CASSASGTSGWSSYNEQFF. CDR3 nucleotide sequence: TGTGCCAGTAGTGCATCCGGGACTAGCGGGTGGAGCTCCTACAATGAGCAGTTCTTC.

This rearrangement joins TRBV11-2 to TRBJ2-5, with TRBD1 matching 10 bases. Germline V gene lookup returns CDR1 SGHAT and CDR2 FQNNGV. Losses at the gene ends were 7 bases for V and 3 bases for J; bases not matched to a gene: 5. This CDR3 comprises 14 residues. CDR3 DNA: TGTGCCAGCACCACCGGGACAGGGGAAGAGACCCAGTACTTC. Translated, it gives CASTTGTGEETQYF. Drawing the rest from reference TRBV11-2 and TRBJ2-5, the complete variable domain is EAGVAQSPRYKIIEKRQSVAFWCNPISGHATLYWYQQILGQGPKLLIQFQNNGVVDDSQLPKDRFSAERLKGVDSTLKIQPAKLEDSAVYLCASTTGTGEETQYFGPGTRLLVL.

The V and J genes are TRBV28 and TRBJ2-3; D remains unclear. V shed 11 bases and J shed 4 bases, with 4 bases lying between them. The CDR3 is made up of 9 amino acids. From germline, CDR1 is MDHEN and CDR2 SYDVKM. The CDR3 bases are TGTGCCCGCCCAGATACGCAGTATTTT. Its protein is CARPDTQYF.

J is TRBJ2-7 and V is TRBV18; D may match TRBD1 or TRBD2 (5 bases each). CDR1 and CDR2 from the germline V gene are KGHSH and LQKENI. V lost 4 bases to trimming and J lost 3 bases, with 19 bases between them. The CDR3 runs 16 residues. The CDR3, as DNA: TGTGCCAGCTCACTCACGCCAAAAAAGAGGGGCTACGAGCAGTACTTC. It encodes CASSLTPKKRGYEQYF.

Note on this clonotype: Mismatch with germline at one junction end may stem from a read error. The rearrangement links TRBV30 to TRBJ1-2; D is uncertain. The CDR3 contains 14 residues. CDR1 is GTSNPN and CDR2 is SVGIG in the germline V gene (reference sequence). The CDR3 DNA is TGTGCCTGGGGTGTCCCCGGTGGGAACTATGGCTACACCTTC. This encodes CAWGVPGGNYGYTF.

The rearrangement links TRBV20-1 to TRBJ2-2; 7 nucleotides align to TRBD2. CDR3 length: 15 residues. Germline CDR1 and CDR2: DFQATT and SNEGSKA (reference sequence). The trim removed 0 bases at V and 6 bases at J, leaving 7 bases unmatched. The chain's CDR3 is CSARDWSGGSGELFF. The DNA for the CDR3 is TGCAGTGCTAGAGATTGGTCGGGAGGCTCCGGGGAGCTGTTTTTT.

The V and J genes are TRBV4-1 and TRBJ1-1; D gene ambiguous. Trimming took 1 base from V and 0 from J, leaving 9 bases between them. Germline V gene data show CDR1 as MGHRA and CDR2 as YSYEKL. This CDR3 has 15 residues. The CDR3 DNA reads TGCGCCAGCAGCCAAGGTGGCAGCCTGAACACTGAAGCTTTCTTT. The encoded protein is CASSQGGSLNTEAFF.

In nucleotides, the CDR3 is TGTGCCAGCAGCCGTACCCCTTATCGGGACCAGTACTTC. It codes for CASSRTPYRDQYF. The V gene is TRBV27, the J gene TRBJ2-5; tentative D call: TRBD2 (5 bases). CDR3 length equals 13 residues. Germline CDR1 and CDR2: MNHEY and SMNVEV (reference sequence). The V and J ends lost 6 bases and 10 bases respectively, with 18 bases between them.

The chain recombines TRBV28 with TRBJ1-5; D remains ambiguous. The germline gives CDR1 MDHEN, CDR2 SYDVKM. Trimming stripped 6 bases from V and 3 bases from J, with 21 bases between. The CDR3 consists of 17 residues. This chain's CDR3 is CASRAKGPRRFNQPQHF. CDR3 bases: TGTGCCAGCAGGGCTAAGGGCCCTCGGCGTTTCAATCAGCCCCAGCATTTT.

This clonotype was observed a few times. V and J are TRBV12-3 or TRBV12-4 and TRBJ1-1; TRBD1 matches 8 bases. Trimming took 6 bases from V and 5 from J; bases not matched to a gene: 8. The CDR3 runs 14 residues. CDR3: CASSITGGGTEAFF. CDR3 coding DNA: TGTGCCAGCAGCATCACAGGGGGAGGAACTGAAGCTTTCTTT.

The chain recombines TRBV28 with TRBJ2-7; 9 bases match TRBD1. The CDR3 is made up of 16 amino acids. Germline V lookup: CDR1 MDHEN, CDR2 SYDVKM. V lost 3 bases, J lost 4 bases, and 10 bases stayed unmatched. The CDR3 DNA sequence: TGTGCCAGCAGTTTCCAACCGGGACAGGGATTATACGAGCAGTACTTC. Protein: CASSFQPGQGLYEQYF.

V gene TRBV7-9 combines with J gene TRBJ2-1, with D possibly matching TRBD1 (5 bases). The CDR3 covers 16 residues. Germline V gives CDR1 SEHNR, CDR2 FQNEAQ (reference sequence). V was pared by 5 bases and J by 4 bases, with 18 bases between. Written as DNA, the CDR3 is TGTGCCAGCAGCGTAGGACAAACCGGACCATACAATGAGCAGTTCTTC. Translating it yields CASSVGQTGPYNEQFF. The variable domain in full, completed from reference TRBV7-9 and TRBJ2-1, reads DTGVSQNPRHKITKRGQNVTFRCDPISEHNRLYWYRQTLGQGPEFLTYFQNEAQLEKSRLLSDRFSAERPKGSFSTLEIQRTEQGDSAMYLCASSVGQTGPYNEQFFGPGTRLTVL.

J is TRBJ1-5 and V is TRBV27; D is perhaps TRBD1 (5 bases). CDR3 length: 15 residues. CDR1 is MNHEY, CDR2 SMNVEV, per germline (reference sequence). Trimming removed 1 base at V and 4 bases at J, with 11 bases between. This chain's CDR3 is CASSLFWGGNQPQHF. Here the CDR3 DNA reads TGTGCCAGCAGTTTATTTTGGGGGGGAAATCAGCCCCAGCATTTT.

The V gene is TRBV6-4, the J gene TRBJ2-5; 9 bases fit TRBD2. The CDR3 covers 17 residues. The V segment lost 4 bases and the J segment 2 bases; nucleotides outside the gene matches: 11. Germline V CDR1 and CDR2: MRHNA, SNTAGT. CDR3 amino acids: CASSVPLTSGAQETQYF. The CDR3 coding sequence is TGTGCCAGCAGTGTCCCGTTGACTAGCGGAGCGCAAGAGACCCAGTACTTC.

This chain uses TRBV9 with TRBJ1-3; tentatively, D is TRBD1 (5 bases). Per germline, CDR1 SGDLS and CDR2 YYNGEE. V shed 4 bases and J shed 0 bases, with 17 bases lying between them. The CDR3 sequence is 17 residues long. CDR3 bases: TGTGCCAGCAGCACCACCGGGACGGCGTTCTCTGGAAACACCATATATTTT. Residues: CASSTTGTAFSGNTIYF.

V and J are TRBV20-1 and TRBJ2-1, with 14 bases fitting TRBD2. Germline V gene sequence: CDR1 DFQATT, CDR2 SNEGSKA (reference sequence). CDR3 size: 18 residues. The V gene end was trimmed by 1 base and the J gene end by 4 bases; junction bases not matched to a gene: 9. CDR3 region: CSARATSGRALWYNEQFF. CDR3 bases: TGCAGTGCTAGAGCGACTAGCGGGAGGGCCTTGTGGTACAATGAGCAGTTCTTC.

The genes are TRBV28 and TRBJ2-7; D is uncertain. V was shortened by 5 bases and J by 5 bases, with 13 bases between the two germline ends. From germline, CDR1 is MDHEN and CDR2 SYDVKM. The CDR3 has 13 residues. The CDR3 region is CASSRPRGDEQYF. CDR3 coding DNA: TGTGCCAGCAGTCGCCCCAGAGGCGACGAGCAGTACTTC.

This clonotype was found once. V gene TRBV20-1 combines with J gene TRBJ2-1; 11 bases are shared with TRBD2. Trimming took 0 bases from V and 12 from J; bases not matched to a gene: 7. Germline V gene sequence: CDR1 DFQATT, CDR2 SNEGSKA (reference sequence). This CDR3 has 14 amino acids. The CDR3 sequence: CSARDLVTSGMQFF. The DNA of the CDR3 is TGCAGTGCTAGAGATCTAGTGACTAGCGGGATGCAGTTCTTC.

The genes are TRBV20-1 and TRBJ2-7, with no clear D. CDR3 length: 13 amino acids. Trimming stripped 3 bases from V and 2 bases from J, with 11 bases between. Germline CDR1 DFQATT, CDR2 SNEGSKA (reference sequence). The CDR3 nucleotides read TGCAGTGCTAGGGTTAGCCGGGCCTACGAGCAGTACTTC. Residues: CSARVSRAYEQYF.

This clonotype occurred once. The V call is TRBV6-5, the J call TRBJ2-7; no reliable D call. This CDR3 is built from 15 residues. CDR1 is MNHEY, CDR2 SVGAGI, per germline. Between the trimmed V and J ends, which lost 3 bases and 0 bases, there was a span of 12 bases. CDR3 in DNA: TGTGCCAGCAGTTATAACGCCGAGTTCTCCTACGAGCAGTACTTC. This gives the protein CASSYNAEFSYEQYF.

The rearrangement joins TRBV4-1 to TRBJ2-5, with TRBD2 matching over 8 bases. The CDR3 runs 18 residues. The germline CDR1 and CDR2 sequences are MGHRA and YSYEKL. With 1 base clipped from V and 2 bases from J, the junction kept 12 bases outside the gene matches. Here the CDR3 reads CASSQVGRAGEGQETQYF. The CDR3 DNA reads as TGCGCCAGCAGCCAAGTGGGAAGAGCGGGAGAGGGGCAAGAGACCCAGTACTTC.

The chain's CDR3 is CASSPGTGWSGYTF. The CDR3 nucleotides are TGTGCCAGCAGCCCAGGGACAGGGTGGAGTGGCTACACCTTC. This sequence joins TRBV27 and TRBJ1-2, with 9 bases fitting TRBD1. This CDR3 comprises 14 residues. V was clipped by 6 bases and J by 7 bases; unmatched bases: 9. The germline V gene has CDR1 MNHEY and CDR2 SMNVEV (reference sequence).